These 8 T cell receptor beta chains originate from one sample sequenced in a study of blood T cell repertoires in COVID-19. Assay: immunoSEQ multiplex PCR; the TCRdb copy retains only in-frame clones and omits some. This sample has under 300,000 clones, with approximately 80% found just once. Sequencing used peripheral blood. The receptors here all came from a woman in her sixties or seventies with active or convalescent COVID-19.

There are a few counts of this clone. The rearrangement joins TRBV5-6 to TRBJ2-7; 11 bases are a match to TRBD2. The CDR3 loop spans 14 amino acids. V shed 3 bases, J shed 3 bases, and the junction held 2 bases outside the gene matches. Germline assignment: CDR1 SGHDT and CDR2 YYEEEE. The CDR3 region is CASSWGTSGYEQYF. The DNA of the CDR3 is TGTGCCAGCAGCTGGGGGACTAGCGGCTACGAGCAGTACTTC.

The chain couples TRBV19 to TRBJ1-2; D unclear. The CDR3 covers 18 residues. The germline V gene has CDR1 LNHDA and CDR2 SQIVND (reference sequence). V shed 3 bases and J shed 8 bases, with 28 bases lying between them. The CDR3 is CASSIMGRMLLSTGGYTF. In DNA, the CDR3 is TGTGCCAGTAGTATTATGGGCAGGATGTTATTATCGACGGGAGGCTACACCTTC.

V and J are TRBV3-1 (or the pseudogene TRBV3-2) and TRBJ1-5, with D maybe TRBD1 (6 bases). V was cut by 1 base and J by 4 bases, with 11 bases left in between. Germline lookup yields CDR1 LGHDT and CDR2 YNNKEL (reference sequence). The CDR3 loop spans 15 amino acids. The CDR3 here is CASSQAGGRNQPQHF. In DNA form, the CDR3 reads TGTGCCAGCAGCCAAGCGGGGGGCAGGAATCAGCCCCAGCATTTT.

The rearrangement joins TRBV13 to TRBJ2-6; 7 bases agree with TRBD2. Germline V gives CDR1 PRHDT, CDR2 FYEKMQ (reference sequence). J was trimmed by 0 bases and V by 5 bases; bases with no gene match: 7. CDR3 length: 17 residues. The CDR3 DNA is TGTGCCAGCAGCCCCACAACTAGCGTCTCTGGGGCCAACGTCCTGACTTTC. Translation: CASSPTTSVSGANVLTF.

This chain joins TRBV24-1 and TRBJ2-2, with a tentative D call TRBD1 (6 bases). CDR3 length: 14 amino acids. Deletions cut 6 bases from V and 8 bases from J, with 15 bases between. Germline V gene sequence: CDR1 KGHDR, CDR2 SFDVKD. The CDR3 sequence: CATSTEQGWGELFF. The CDR3, as DNA: TGTGCCACCAGTACCGAACAGGGATGGGGGGAGCTGTTTTTT.

This clone was counted only a few times. J is TRBJ1-1 and V is TRBV19; no reliable D call. Trimming pared 6 bases from V and 4 bases from J, leaving 12 bases between. There are 13 residues in the CDR3. The germline CDR1 and CDR2 sequences are LNHDA and SQIVND (reference sequence). The CDR3 loop reads CASRVVYGTEAFF. DNA of the CDR3: TGTGCCAGTAGGGTGGTCTATGGCACTGAAGCTTTCTTT. The entire variable domain, with the rest obtained from reference TRBV19 and TRBJ1-1, is as follows: DGGITQSPKYLFRKEGQNVTLSCEQNLNHDAMYWYRQDPGQGLRLIYYSQIVNDFQKGDIAEGYSVSREKKESFPLTVTSAQKNPTAFYLCASRVVYGTEAFFGQGTRLTVV.

The chain uses TRBV7-2 and TRBJ2-2; 8 bases line up with TRBD1. The CDR3 covers 16 residues. Germline loops: CDR1 SGHTA, CDR2 FQGNSA. The trim removed 1 base at V and 3 bases at J, leaving 4 bases unmatched. The CDR3 coding sequence is TGTGCCAGCAGCTTAGTGGCAGGGGGCGACACCGGGGAGCTGTTTTTT. Encoded protein: CASSLVAGGDTGELFF.

V and J are TRBV19 and TRBJ2-6; maybe TRBD1 (6 bases). CDR3 length equals 15 residues. Per germline, CDR1 LNHDA and CDR2 SQIVND (reference sequence). V shed 3 bases and J shed 4 bases, with 10 bases lying between them. In DNA form, the CDR3 reads TGTGCCAGTAGTATCTCAGGGGTAGGGGCCAACGTCCTGACTTTC. Its protein product is CASSISGVGANVLTF.